A selection of T cell receptor beta chains follows, all from one sample in a study of shared clonotypes between healthy human individuals. Sequenced by immunoSEQ multiplex PCR; TCRdb stores in-frame clones only, minus some. The data hold approximately 100,000 clones, with about 72% observed a single time. Sample: memory CD8+ T cells sorted from blood. The receptors were gathered from a woman in her twenties or thirties in good health. Both conserved end residues are part of each CDR3.

v_call: TRBV4-2
cdr3_aa: CASSLSGTFLYGGGELFF

v_call: TRBV2
cdr3_aa: CASIRGEYEQYF

v_call: TRBV11-2
cdr3_aa: CASSPELPRGNIQYF

v_call: TRBV7-2
cdr3_aa: CASSFNVLTANEQFF

v_call: TRBV6-6
cdr3_aa: CASSPHMRGSTDTQYF

v_call: TRBV6-5
cdr3_aa: CASSGGYSNQPQHF

v_call: TRBV6-1
cdr3_aa: CASSEWKGDEAFF

v_call: TRBV19
cdr3_aa: CASSPGLAQGEQYF

v_call: TRBV9
cdr3_aa: CASSTGQAGEKLFF

v_call: TRBV19
cdr3_aa: CASRNRGQNTGELFF

v_call: TRBV9
cdr3_aa: CASRRDLAYNEQFF

v_call: TRBV5-6
cdr3_aa: CASSLGGTSYEQYF

v_call: TRBV5-4
cdr3_aa: CASSPGTGKYNEQFF

v_call: TRBV19
cdr3_aa: CASSLSGGLGETQYF

v_call: TRBV19
cdr3_aa: CASSDLAGVGNEQFF

v_call: TRBV27
cdr3_aa: CASSLWPPNSEPHWVAFF

v_call: TRBV9
cdr3_aa: CASSVGGETIYEQYF

v_call: TRBV2
cdr3_aa: CASSERDENTEAFF

v_call: TRBV5-8
cdr3_aa: CASSLGGYEQYF

v_call: TRBV19
cdr3_aa: CASSIYSGNEQFF

v_call: TRBV5-6
cdr3_aa: CASSLGGDDTEAFF

v_call: TRBV7-2
cdr3_aa: CASSLSAGGYNEQFF

v_call: TRBV25-1
cdr3_aa: CASHPGTSGSHTGELFF

v_call: TRBV6-6
cdr3_aa: CASELRRTGANVLTF

v_call: TRBV6-5
cdr3_aa: CASSPGTSGQETQYF

v_call: TRBV7-9
cdr3_aa: CASSHVEGGPQYF

v_call: TRBV15
cdr3_aa: CATSRGGLAGVYEQYF

v_call: TRBV30
cdr3_aa: CAWLGPGIYEQYF

v_call: TRBV25-1
cdr3_aa: CASSDPAGGASTDTQYF

v_call: TRBV28
cdr3_aa: CASSWNLEWGEPQHF

v_call: TRBV6-1
cdr3_aa: CASSLQGEGVAFF

v_call: TRBV7-2
cdr3_aa: CASSPSPLSNQPQHF

v_call: TRBV9
cdr3_aa: CASSVNWASRSQYF

v_call: TRBV11-2
cdr3_aa: CASLRSGTDTQYF

v_call: TRBV4-1
cdr3_aa: CASSQGRGKFNDEQFF

v_call: TRBV21-1
cdr3_aa: CASSTTDSYQPNSGANVLTF

v_call: TRBV30
cdr3_aa: CAWSGLPSRPRREQYF

v_call: TRBV6-5
cdr3_aa: CASSYSVGAQNYGYTF

v_call: TRBV6-1
cdr3_aa: CASSQSRNTGELFF

v_call: TRBV27
cdr3_aa: CASSLSGQGANYGYTF

v_call: TRBV13
cdr3_aa: CASRGAGASPSYEQYF

v_call: TRBV5-4
cdr3_aa: CASSLDRGSYGYTF

v_call: TRBV5-1
cdr3_aa: CASSPRGGPPNTGELFF

v_call: TRBV7-3
cdr3_aa: CASSMTSGGSYEQYF

v_call: TRBV6-4
cdr3_aa: CASSRLAGSQETQYF

v_call: TRBV15
cdr3_aa: CATSRAGTSTDTQYF

v_call: TRBV9
cdr3_aa: CASSVAPDPYEQYF

v_call: TRBV2
cdr3_aa: CASSPYRQGWGNQPQHF

v_call: TRBV7-8
cdr3_aa: CASSQTSATGSYEQYF

v_call: TRBV6-1
cdr3_aa: CASCIDPGQNYEQYF

v_call: TRBV5-1
cdr3_aa: CASSLNRALEQYF

v_call: TRBV6-5
cdr3_aa: CASSSGTSTDTQYF

v_call: TRBV15
cdr3_aa: CATSRDRGSGGNEQFF

v_call: TRBV5-1
cdr3_aa: CASSLYVGRNNEQFF

v_call: TRBV2
cdr3_aa: CASKRQIEGEAFF